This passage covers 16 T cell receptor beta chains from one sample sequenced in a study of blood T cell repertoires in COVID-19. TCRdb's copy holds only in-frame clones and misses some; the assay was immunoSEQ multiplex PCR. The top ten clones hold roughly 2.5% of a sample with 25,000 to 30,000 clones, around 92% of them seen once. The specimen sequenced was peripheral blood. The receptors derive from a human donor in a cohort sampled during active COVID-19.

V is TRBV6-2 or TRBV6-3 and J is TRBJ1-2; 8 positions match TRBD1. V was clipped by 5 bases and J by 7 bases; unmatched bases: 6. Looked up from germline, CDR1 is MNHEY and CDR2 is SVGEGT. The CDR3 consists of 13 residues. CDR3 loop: CASSRTGGSGYTF. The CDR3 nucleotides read TGTGCCAGCAGTAGAACAGGGGGAAGTGGCTACACCTTC.

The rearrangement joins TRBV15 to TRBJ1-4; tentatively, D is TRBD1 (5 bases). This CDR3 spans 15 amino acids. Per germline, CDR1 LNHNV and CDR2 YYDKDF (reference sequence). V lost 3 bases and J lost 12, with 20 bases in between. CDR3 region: CATSRRFQGPAELFF. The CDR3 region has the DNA TGTGCCACCAGCAGGAGGTTTCAGGGTCCGGCGGAACTGTTTTTT.

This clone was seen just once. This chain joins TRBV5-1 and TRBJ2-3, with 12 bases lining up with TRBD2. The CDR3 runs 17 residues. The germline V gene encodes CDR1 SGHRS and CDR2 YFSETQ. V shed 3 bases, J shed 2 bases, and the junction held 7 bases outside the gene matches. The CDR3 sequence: CASSSQLAGGPTDTQYF. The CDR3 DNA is TGCGCCAGCAGCTCCCAACTAGCGGGGGGACCCACAGATACGCAGTATTTT.

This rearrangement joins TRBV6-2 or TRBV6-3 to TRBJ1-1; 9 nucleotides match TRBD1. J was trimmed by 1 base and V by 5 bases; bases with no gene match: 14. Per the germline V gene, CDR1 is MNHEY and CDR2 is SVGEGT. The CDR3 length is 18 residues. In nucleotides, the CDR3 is TGTGCCAGCAGTAGCGACCTAACAGGGGGCCGATGGAACACTGAAGCTTTCTTT. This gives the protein CASSSDLTGGRWNTEAFF.

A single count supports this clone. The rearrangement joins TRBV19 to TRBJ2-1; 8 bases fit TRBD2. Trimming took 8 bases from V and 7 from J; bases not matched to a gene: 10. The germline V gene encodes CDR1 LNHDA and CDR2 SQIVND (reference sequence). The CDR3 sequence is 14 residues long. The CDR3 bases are TGTGCCAGTTTGCGTAGCGGGGTCAGTAATGAGCAGTTCTTC. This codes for CASLRSGVSNEQFF.

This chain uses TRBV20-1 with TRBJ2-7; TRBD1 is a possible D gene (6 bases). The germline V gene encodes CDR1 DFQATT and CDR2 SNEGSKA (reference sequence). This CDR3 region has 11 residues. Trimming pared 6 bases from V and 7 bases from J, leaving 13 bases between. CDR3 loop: CSATSGEEQYF. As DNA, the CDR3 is TGCAGTGCGACCTCAGGGGAGGAGCAGTACTTC.

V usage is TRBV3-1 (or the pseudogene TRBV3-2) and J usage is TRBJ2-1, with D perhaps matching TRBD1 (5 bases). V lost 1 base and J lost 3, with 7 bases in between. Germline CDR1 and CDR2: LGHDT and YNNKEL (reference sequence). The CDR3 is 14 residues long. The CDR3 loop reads CASSQGGVYNEQFF. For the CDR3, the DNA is TGTGCCAGCAGCCAAGGGGGCGTCTACAATGAGCAGTTCTTC.

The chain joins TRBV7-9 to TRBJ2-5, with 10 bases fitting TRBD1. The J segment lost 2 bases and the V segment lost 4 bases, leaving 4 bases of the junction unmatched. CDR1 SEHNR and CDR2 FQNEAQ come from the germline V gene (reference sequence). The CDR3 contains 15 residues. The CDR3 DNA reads TGTGCCAGCAGCTCGGGACAGGGGAGACAAGAGACCCAGTACTTC. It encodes CASSSGQGRQETQYF.

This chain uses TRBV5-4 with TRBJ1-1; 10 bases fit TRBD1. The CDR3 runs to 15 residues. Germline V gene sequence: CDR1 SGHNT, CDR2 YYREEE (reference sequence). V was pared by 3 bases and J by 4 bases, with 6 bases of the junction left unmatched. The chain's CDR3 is CASSSPGQGSTEAFF. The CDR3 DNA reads TGTGCCAGCAGCTCTCCGGGACAGGGGTCCACTGAAGCTTTCTTT.

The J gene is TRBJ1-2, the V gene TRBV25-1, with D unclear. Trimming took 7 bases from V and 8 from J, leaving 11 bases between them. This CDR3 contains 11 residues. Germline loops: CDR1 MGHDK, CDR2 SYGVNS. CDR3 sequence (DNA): TGTGCCAGCATGGGAGGGTACGGCTACACCTTC. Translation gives CASMGGYGYTF.

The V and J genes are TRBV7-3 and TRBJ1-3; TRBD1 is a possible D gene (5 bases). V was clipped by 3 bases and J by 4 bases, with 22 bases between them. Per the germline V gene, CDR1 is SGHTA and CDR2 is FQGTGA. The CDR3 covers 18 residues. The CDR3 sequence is CASSLGVWEEEAGNTIYF. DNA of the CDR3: TGTGCCAGCAGCTTGGGGGTTTGGGAGGAAGAGGCAGGAAACACCATATATTTT.

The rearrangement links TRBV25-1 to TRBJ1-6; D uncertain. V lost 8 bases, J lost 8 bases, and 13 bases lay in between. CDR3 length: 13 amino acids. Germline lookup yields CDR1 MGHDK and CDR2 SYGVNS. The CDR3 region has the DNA TGTGCCAGCCGTGGACTGAATCATTCACCCCTCCACTTT. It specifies CASRGLNHSPLHF.

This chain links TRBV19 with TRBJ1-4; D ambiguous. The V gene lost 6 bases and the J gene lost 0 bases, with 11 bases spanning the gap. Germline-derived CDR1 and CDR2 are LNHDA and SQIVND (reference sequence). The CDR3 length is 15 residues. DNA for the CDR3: TGTGCCAGTAGCATTCCGGTTGCAACTAATGAAAAACTGTTTTTT. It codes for CASSIPVATNEKLFF.

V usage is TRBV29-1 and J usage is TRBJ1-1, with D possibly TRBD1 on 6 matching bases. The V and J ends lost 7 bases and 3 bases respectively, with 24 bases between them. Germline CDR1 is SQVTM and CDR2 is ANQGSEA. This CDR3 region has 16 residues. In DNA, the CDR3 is TGCAGCGCTGGGGGCCCACGGGACCGGCAATACACTGAAGCTTTCTTT. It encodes CSAGGPRDRQYTEAFF.

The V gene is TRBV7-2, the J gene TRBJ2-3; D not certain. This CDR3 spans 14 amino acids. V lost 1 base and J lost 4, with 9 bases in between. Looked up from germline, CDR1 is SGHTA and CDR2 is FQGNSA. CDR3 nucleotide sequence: TGTGCCAGCAGCTTAGGTGCGCAGGCAGATACGCAGTATTTT. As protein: CASSLGAQADTQYF.

The CDR3 reads CASSLGKEQFF. The CDR3 DNA follows: TGTGCCAGCAGCTTGGGCAAGGAGCAGTTCTTC. The chain joins TRBV7-8 to TRBJ2-1; D is ambiguous. CDR3 size: 11 residues. The germline V gene has CDR1 SGHVS and CDR2 FQNEAQ. Trimming stripped 3 bases from V and 10 bases from J, with 7 bases between.